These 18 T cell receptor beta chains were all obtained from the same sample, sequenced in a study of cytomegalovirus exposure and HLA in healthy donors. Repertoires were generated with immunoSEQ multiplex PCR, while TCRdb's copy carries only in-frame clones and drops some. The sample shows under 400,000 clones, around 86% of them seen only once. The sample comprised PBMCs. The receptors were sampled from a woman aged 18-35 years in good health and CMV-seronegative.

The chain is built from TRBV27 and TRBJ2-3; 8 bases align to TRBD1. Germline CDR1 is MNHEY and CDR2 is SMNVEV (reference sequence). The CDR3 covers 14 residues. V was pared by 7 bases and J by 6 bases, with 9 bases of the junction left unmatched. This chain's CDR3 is CASTTRGRRDTQYF. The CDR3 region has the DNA TGTGCCAGCACTACCAGGGGGCGGAGGGATACGCAGTATTTT.

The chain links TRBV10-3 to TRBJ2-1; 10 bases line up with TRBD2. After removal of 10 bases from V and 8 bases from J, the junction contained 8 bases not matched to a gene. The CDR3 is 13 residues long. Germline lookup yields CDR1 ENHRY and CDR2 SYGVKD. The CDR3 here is CATSAGGFYEQFF. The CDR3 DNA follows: TGTGCCACATCAGCGGGAGGGTTTTATGAGCAGTTCTTC.

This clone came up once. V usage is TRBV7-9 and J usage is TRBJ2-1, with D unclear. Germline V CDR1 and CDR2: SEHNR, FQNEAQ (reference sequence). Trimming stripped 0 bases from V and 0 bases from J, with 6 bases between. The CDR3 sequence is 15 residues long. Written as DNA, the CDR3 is TGTGCCAGCAGCTTAGCGGTTAGCTCCTACAATGAGCAGTTCTTC. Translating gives CASSLAVSSYNEQFF.

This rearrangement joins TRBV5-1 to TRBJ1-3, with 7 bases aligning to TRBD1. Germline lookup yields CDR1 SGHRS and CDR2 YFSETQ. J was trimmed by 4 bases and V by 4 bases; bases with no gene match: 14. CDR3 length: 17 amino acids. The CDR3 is CASSTGAAGLYGNTIYF. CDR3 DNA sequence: TGCGCCAGCAGCACAGGGGCAGCAGGGCTTTACGGAAACACCATATATTTT.

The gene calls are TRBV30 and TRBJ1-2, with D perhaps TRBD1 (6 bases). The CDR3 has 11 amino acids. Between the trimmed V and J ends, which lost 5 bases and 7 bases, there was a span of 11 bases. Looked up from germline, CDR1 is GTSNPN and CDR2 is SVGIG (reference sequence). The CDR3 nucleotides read TGTGCCTGGCAGGGAGGGGGTGGCTACACCTTC. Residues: CAWQGGGGYTF.

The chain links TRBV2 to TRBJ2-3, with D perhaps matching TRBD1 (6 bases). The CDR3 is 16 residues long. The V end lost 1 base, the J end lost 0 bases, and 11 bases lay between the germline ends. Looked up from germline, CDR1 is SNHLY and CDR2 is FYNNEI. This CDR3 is CASSEGTDSSTDTQYF. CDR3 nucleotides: TGTGCCAGCAGTGAAGGGACAGACAGTAGCACAGATACGCAGTATTTT.

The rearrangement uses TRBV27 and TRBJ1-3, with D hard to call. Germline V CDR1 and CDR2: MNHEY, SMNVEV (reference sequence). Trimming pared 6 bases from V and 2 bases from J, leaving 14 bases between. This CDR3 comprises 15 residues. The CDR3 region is CASRETVLAGNTIYF. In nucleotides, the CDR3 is TGTGCCAGCAGGGAGACTGTGCTAGCTGGAAACACCATATATTTT.

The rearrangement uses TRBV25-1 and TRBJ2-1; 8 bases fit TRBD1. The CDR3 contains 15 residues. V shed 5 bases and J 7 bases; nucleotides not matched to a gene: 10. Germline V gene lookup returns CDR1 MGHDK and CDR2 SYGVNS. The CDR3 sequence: CASSRGSGGRNEQFF. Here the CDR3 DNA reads TGTGCCAGCAGTAGGGGGTCAGGGGGCAGGAATGAGCAGTTCTTC.

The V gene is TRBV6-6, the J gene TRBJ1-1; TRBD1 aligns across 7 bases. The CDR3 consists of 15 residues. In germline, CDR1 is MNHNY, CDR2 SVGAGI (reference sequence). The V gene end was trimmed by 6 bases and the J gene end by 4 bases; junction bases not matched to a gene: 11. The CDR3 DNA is TGTGCCAGCAGCCGCTTGACAGGGTCTAGCACTGAAGCTTTCTTT. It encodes CASSRLTGSSTEAFF.

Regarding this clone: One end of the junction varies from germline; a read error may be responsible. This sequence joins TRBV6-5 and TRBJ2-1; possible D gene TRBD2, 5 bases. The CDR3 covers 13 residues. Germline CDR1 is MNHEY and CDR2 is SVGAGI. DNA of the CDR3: TGTGCCAGCAGTTACTCTCCGGGGAGCTTAAGCCTCTTC. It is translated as CASSYSPGSLSLF.

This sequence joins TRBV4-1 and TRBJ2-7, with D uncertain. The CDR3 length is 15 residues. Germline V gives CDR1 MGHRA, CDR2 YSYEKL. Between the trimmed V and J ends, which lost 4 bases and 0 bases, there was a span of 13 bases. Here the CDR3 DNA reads TGCGCCAGCAGCCTGAGAATGCAGGCCTCCTACGAGCAGTACTTC. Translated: CASSLRMQASYEQYF.

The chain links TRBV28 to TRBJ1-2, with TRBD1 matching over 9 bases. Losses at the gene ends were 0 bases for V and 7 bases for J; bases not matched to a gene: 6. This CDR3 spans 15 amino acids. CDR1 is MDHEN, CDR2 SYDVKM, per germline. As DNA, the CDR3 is TGTGCCAGCAGTTTATGGGGACAGGGAGTAGGTGGCTACACCTTC. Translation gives CASSLWGQGVGGYTF.

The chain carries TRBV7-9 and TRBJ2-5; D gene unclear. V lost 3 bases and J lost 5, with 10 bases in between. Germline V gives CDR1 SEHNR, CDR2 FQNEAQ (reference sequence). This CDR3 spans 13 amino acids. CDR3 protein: CASSFSIGETQYF. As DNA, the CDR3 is TGTGCCAGCAGCTTCTCGATTGGCGAGACCCAGTACTTC.

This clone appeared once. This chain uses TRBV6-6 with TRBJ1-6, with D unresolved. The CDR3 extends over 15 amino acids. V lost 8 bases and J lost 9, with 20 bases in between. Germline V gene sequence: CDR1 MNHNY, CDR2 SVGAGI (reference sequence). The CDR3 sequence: CASCKMGGGSSPLHF. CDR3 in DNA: TGTGCCAGCTGCAAGATGGGAGGCGGGAGTTCACCCCTCCACTTT.

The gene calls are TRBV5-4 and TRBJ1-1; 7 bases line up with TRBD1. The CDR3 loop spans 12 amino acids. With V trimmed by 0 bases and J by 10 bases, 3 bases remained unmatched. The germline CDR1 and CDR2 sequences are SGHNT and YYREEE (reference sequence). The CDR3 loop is CASSLVRGRAFF. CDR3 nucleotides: TGTGCCAGCAGCTTGGTTAGGGGGCGAGCTTTCTTT.

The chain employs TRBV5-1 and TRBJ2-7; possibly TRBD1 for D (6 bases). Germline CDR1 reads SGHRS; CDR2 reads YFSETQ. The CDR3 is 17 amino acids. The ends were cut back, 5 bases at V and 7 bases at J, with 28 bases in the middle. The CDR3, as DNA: TGCGCCAGCAGTCCACCTATACTTCGACAGGTTATCGGAGAGCAGTACTTC. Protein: CASSPPILRQVIGEQYF. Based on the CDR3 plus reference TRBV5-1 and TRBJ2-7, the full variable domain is KAGVTQTPRYLIKTRGQQVTLSCSPISGHRSVSWYQQTPGQGLQFLFEYFSETQRNKGNFPGRFSGRQFSNSRSEMNVSTLELGDSALYLCASSPPILRQVIGEQYFGPGTRLTVT.

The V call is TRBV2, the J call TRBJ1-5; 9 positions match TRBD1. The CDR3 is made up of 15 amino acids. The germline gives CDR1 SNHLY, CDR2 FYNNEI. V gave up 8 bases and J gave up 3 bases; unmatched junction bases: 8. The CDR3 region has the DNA TGTGCCAGCGACGGTCGGGACAGGGACAATCAGCCCCAGCATTTT. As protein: CASDGRDRDNQPQHF.

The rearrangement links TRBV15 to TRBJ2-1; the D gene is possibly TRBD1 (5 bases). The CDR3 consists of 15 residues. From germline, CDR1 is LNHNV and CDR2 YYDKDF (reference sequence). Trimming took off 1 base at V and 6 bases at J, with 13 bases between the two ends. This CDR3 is CATSRARFDSNEQFF. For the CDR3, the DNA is TGTGCCACCAGCAGAGCCCGGTTTGACAGCAATGAGCAGTTCTTC.